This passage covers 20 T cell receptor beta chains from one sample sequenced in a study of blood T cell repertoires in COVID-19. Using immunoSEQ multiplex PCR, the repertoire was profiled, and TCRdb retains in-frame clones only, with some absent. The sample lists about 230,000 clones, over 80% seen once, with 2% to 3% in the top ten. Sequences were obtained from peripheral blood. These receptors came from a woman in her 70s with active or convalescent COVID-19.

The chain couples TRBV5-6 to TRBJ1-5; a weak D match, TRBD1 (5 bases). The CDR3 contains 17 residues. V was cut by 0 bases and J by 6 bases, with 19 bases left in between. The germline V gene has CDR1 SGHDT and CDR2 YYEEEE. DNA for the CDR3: TGTGCCAGCAGCTTGGGGAGCTTGCAGGGAGGTCCTCAGCCCCAGCATTTT. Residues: CASSLGSLQGGPQPQHF.

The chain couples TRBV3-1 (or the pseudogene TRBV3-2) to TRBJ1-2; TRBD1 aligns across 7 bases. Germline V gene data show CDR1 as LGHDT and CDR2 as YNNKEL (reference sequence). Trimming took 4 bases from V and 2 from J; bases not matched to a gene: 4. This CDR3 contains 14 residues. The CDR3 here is CASSPGQWNYGYTF. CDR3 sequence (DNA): TGTGCCAGCAGCCCGGGACAGTGGAACTATGGCTACACCTTC.

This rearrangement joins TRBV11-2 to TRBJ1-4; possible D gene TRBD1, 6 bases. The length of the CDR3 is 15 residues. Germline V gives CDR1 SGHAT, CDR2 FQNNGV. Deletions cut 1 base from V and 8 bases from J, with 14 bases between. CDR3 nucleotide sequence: TGTGCCAGCAGCTTAGGGGGGCGCGAATACGAAAAACTGTTTTTT. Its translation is CASSLGGREYEKLFF.

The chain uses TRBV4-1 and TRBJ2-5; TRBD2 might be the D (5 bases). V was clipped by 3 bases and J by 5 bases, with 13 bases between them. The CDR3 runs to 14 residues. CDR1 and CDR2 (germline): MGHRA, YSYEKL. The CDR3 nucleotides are TGCGCCAGCAGCCATGGACTCCGCCGCGAGACCCAGTACTTC. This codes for CASSHGLRRETQYF.

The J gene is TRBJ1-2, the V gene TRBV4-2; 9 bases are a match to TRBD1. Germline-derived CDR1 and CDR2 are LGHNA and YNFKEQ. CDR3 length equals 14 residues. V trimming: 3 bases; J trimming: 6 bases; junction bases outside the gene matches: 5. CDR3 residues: CASSHARDRDGYTF. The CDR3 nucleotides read TGTGCCAGCAGCCACGCTCGGGACAGGGATGGCTACACCTTC.

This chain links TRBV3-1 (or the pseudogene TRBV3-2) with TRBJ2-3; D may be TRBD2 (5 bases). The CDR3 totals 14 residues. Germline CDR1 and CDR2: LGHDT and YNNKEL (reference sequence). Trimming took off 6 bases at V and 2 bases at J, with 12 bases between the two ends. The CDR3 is CASSPDLFTDTQYF. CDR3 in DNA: TGTGCCAGCAGTCCGGACTTATTCACAGATACGCAGTATTTT.

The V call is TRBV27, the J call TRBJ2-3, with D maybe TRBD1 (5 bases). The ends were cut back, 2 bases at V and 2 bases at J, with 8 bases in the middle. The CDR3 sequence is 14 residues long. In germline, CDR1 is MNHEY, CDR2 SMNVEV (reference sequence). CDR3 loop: CASSLVTATDTQYF. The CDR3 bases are TGTGCCAGCAGTTTAGTGACAGCCACAGATACGCAGTATTTT.

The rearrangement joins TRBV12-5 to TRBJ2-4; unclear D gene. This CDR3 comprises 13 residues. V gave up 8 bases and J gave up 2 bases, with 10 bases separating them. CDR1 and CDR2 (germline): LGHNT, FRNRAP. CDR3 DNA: TGTGCTAGTCTCGAGGCCCCCAAAAACATTCAGTACTTC. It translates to CASLEAPKNIQYF.

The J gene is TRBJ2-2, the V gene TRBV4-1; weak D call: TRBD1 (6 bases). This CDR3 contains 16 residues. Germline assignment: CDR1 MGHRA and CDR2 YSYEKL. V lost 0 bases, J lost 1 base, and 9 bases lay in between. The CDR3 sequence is CASSQDQGRNTGELFF. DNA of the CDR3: TGCGCCAGCAGCCAAGATCAGGGGAGGAACACCGGGGAGCTGTTTTTT.

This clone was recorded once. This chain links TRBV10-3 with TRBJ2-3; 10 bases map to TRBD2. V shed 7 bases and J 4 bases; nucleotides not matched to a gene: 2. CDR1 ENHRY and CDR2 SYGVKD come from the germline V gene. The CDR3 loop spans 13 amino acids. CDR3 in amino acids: CAITSGGADTQYF. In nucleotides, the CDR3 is TGTGCCATCACAAGCGGGGGGGCAGATACGCAGTATTTT.

The CDR3 coding sequence is TGCGCCAGCAGCTCGACAGGGACGGTAACACCCCTCCACTTT. Residues: CASSSTGTVTPLHF. This rearrangement joins TRBV5-1 to TRBJ1-6; 7 nucleotides match TRBD1. Germline CDR1 and CDR2: SGHRS and YFSETQ. V gave up 3 bases and J gave up 11 bases; unmatched junction bases: 8. The CDR3 runs 14 residues.

The DNA for the CDR3 is TGCGCCAGCAGCCCCACTAGCGGGCCTGGTAGTGAGCAGTTCTTC. Protein product: CASSPTSGPGSEQFF. The chain links TRBV5-1 to TRBJ2-1; 9 bases map to TRBD2. Germline V gene data show CDR1 as SGHRS and CDR2 as YFSETQ. The V gene end was trimmed by 4 bases and the J gene end by 9 bases; junction bases not matched to a gene: 11. This CDR3 spans 15 amino acids.

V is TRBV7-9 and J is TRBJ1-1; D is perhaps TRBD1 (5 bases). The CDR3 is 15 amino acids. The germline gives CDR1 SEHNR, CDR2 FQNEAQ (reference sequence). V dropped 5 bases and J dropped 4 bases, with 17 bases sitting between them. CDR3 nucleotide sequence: TGTGCCAGCAGCCCTAGCGGGGGGTTTGGCACTGAAGCTTTCTTT. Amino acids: CASSPSGGFGTEAFF.

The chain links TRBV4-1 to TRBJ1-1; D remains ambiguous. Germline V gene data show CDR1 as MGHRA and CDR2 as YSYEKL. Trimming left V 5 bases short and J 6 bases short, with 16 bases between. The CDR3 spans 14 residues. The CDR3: CASSTSTGVAEAFF. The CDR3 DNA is TGCGCCAGCAGCACAAGTACCGGGGTCGCTGAAGCTTTCTTT.

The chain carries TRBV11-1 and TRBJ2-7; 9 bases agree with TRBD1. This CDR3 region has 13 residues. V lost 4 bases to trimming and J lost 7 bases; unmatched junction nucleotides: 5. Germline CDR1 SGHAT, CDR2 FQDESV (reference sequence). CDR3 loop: CASSSGQGGEQYF. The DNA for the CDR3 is TGTGCCAGCAGCTCGGGACAGGGCGGAGAGCAGTACTTC.

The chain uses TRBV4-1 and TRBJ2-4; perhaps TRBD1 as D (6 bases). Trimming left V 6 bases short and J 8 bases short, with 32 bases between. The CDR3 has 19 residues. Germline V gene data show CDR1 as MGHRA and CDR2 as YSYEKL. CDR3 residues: CASSPTPLLRDRNRYIQYF. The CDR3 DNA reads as TGCGCCAGCAGTCCAACTCCACTACTCCGAGACAGGAATAGGTACATTCAGTACTTC.

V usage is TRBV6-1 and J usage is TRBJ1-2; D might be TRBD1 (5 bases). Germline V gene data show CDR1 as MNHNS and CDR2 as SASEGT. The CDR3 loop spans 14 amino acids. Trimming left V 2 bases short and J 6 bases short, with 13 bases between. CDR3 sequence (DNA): TGTGCCAGCAGTGAAAGTGACAGAAAGAATGGCTACACCTTC. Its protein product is CASSESDRKNGYTF.

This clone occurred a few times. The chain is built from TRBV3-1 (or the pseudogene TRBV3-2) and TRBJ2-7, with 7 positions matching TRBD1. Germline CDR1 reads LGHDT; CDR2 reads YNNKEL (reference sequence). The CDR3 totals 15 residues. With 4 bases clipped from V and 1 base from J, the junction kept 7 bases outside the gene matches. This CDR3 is CASSPPGQSSYEQYF. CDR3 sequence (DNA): TGTGCCAGCAGCCCACCGGGACAGTCTTCCTACGAGCAGTACTTC.

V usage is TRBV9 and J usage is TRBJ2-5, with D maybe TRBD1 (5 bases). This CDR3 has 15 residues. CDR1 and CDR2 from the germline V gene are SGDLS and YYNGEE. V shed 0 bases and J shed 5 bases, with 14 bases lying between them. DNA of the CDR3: TGTGCCAGCAGCGTAGATGGGATGAAGGGGGAGACCCAGTACTTC. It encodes CASSVDGMKGETQYF.

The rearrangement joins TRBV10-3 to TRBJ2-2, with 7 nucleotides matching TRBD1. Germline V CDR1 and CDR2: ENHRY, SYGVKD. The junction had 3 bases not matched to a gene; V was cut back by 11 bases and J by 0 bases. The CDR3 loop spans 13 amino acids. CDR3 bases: TGTGCCGGGGGACAGTCGAACACCGGGGAGCTGTTTTTT. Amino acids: CAGGQSNTGELFF.